This note documents a single T cell receptor beta chain sequence. The data were taken from a study of blood T cell repertoires in COVID-19. Study in general: COVID-19 samples from acute and convalescent phases originated in the United States, Italy and Spain. Nucleic acid was either cDNA or gDNA, and it came from T cells, B-cell-depleted T cells, or PBMCs.

The protocol was immunoSEQ multiplex PCR, while the TCRdb copy is restricted to in-frame clones and leaves out a portion. The sample includes roughly 70,000 clones, about 91% of them seen just once. The CDR3 has 14 amino acids. J lost 6 bases, V lost 4 bases, and 4 bases had no gene match. CDR1 SGHRS and CDR2 YFSETQ come from the germline V gene. The material sequenced was peripheral blood. This clonotype originated in a human donor with active COVID-19. The donor label of this sample is uncertain. This chain connects TRBV5-1 to TRBJ2-1, with 10 nucleotides matching TRBD2. CDR3 residues: CASSPGTSANEQFF. The CDR3 DNA sequence: TGCGCCAGCAGCCCCGGGACTAGCGCCAATGAGCAGTTCTTC.